This TCR beta chain was sequenced during a study of T cells after yellow fever vaccination. TCRdb called the 5' RACE reads again in MiXCR, with one record for every CDR3 protein. The sample yields 500,000 to 650,000 distinct CDR3 sequences, about 17% seen once. Whole-study findings and limits: Most primary-vaccination clones reappeared after the booster (about 95% CD4, about 90% CD8).

Trimming took off 6 bases at V and 4 bases at J, with 13 bases between the two ends. Germline V gene data show CDR1 as SGHRS and CDR2 as YFSETQ. The CDR3 totals 13 residues. In this sample, this clonotype turned up once. Its matching antigen is unknown. This TCR derives from a man younger than 35 who received the YFV17D yellow fever vaccine. The source was PBMCs, collected about 5 days after the first yellow fever vaccination. The chain uses TRBV5-1 and TRBJ1-1; maybe TRBD1 (6 bases). The CDR3 spells CASNAQGGTEAFF. DNA for the CDR3: TGCGCCAGCAATGCACAGGGCGGCACTGAAGCTTTCTTT.